A single sample gave rise to the 13 T cell receptor beta chains below, sequenced in a study of T-cell reconstitution after alpha-beta-depleted transplantation in children. For TCRbeta, the library was prepared with unique molecular identifiers. TCRdb independently ran MiXCR on the PCR reads; one entry per CDR3 protein. Of 640,000 or so distinct CDR3 sequences listed, around 17% are singletons. The material sequenced was PBMCs from the stem cell graft donor, taken from the stem cell graft. Receptor source: a human donor who donated a stem cell graft to a child with acute myeloid leukemia.

The chain carries TRBV5-1 and TRBJ2-5; D might be TRBD2 (5 bases). Per the germline V gene, CDR1 is SGHRS and CDR2 is YFSETQ. Trimming took 4 bases from V and 5 from J, leaving 15 bases between them. The CDR3 consists of 14 residues. CDR3 DNA: TGCGCCAGCAGCCCGGACGGTCCGGGGGAGACCCAGTACTTC. Protein sequence: CASSPDGPGETQYF.

This clonotype was observed at least ten times. J is TRBJ2-3 and V is TRBV10-3, with no clear D. This CDR3 is built from 16 residues. The V end lost 3 bases, the J end lost 4 bases, and 17 bases lay between the germline ends. Germline CDR1 and CDR2: ENHRY and SYGVKD. CDR3 amino acids: CAISDSGGGSADTQYF. The CDR3, as DNA: TGTGCCATCAGTGATAGTGGCGGTGGGTCAGCAGATACGCAGTATTTT.

This rearrangement joins TRBV7-2 to TRBJ2-1, with D perhaps TRBD2 (6 bases). Germline CDR1 is SGHTA and CDR2 is FQGNSA. Trimming stripped 2 bases from V and 6 bases from J, with 17 bases between. This CDR3 comprises 16 residues. The CDR3 bases are TGTGCCAGCAGCTTACGTGGGACTTCTCCAGGCAATGAGCAGTTCTTC. Encoded protein: CASSLRGTSPGNEQFF.

This clonotype was counted many times. The chain combines TRBV29-1 with TRBJ2-2; perhaps TRBD2 as D (6 bases). The germline V gene has CDR1 SQVTM and CDR2 ANQGSEA. The V end was cut by 0 bases, the J end by 4 bases, with 12 bases between. The CDR3 has 15 residues. CDR3 DNA: TGCAGCGTTGAAGAGGGACTCGAGAGCACCGGGGAGCTGTTTTTT. This sequence encodes CSVEEGLESTGELFF.

This clonotype appeared a few times. The genes are TRBV20-1 and TRBJ1-6, with D possibly being TRBD1 (5 bases). CDR3 size: 15 residues. Trimming stripped 0 bases from V and 10 bases from J, with 16 bases between. The germline gives CDR1 DFQATT, CDR2 SNEGSKA (reference sequence). The DNA for the CDR3 is TGCAGTGCTAGAGAGGAGGTCAGGGTGGAGTCACCCCTCCACTTT. Protein product: CSAREEVRVESPLHF.

The sample holds a few counts of this clonotype. The chain carries TRBV7-6 and TRBJ2-1; D assignment may be TRBD1 or TRBD2 (5 bases each). In germline, CDR1 is SGHVS, CDR2 FNYEAQ. Trimming cost V 2 bases and J 8 bases, with 19 bases left between them. The CDR3 is 16 amino acids. CDR3 DNA: TGTGCCAGCAGCTTACCAAATGGGGCAGGGAGTGATGAGCAGTTCTTC. It translates to CASSLPNGAGSDEQFF. Full variable domain (remainder filled in from reference TRBV7-6 and TRBJ2-1): GAGVSQSPRYKVTKRGQDVALRCDPISGHVSLYWYRQALGQGPEFLTYFNYEAQQDKSGLPNDRFSAERPEGSISTLTIQRTEQRDSAMYRCASSLPNGAGSDEQFFGPGTRLTVL.

This clonotype showed up just a few times. This chain uses TRBV7-9 with TRBJ2-7; 11 nucleotides align to TRBD2. This CDR3 is 16 amino acids long. Losses at the gene ends were 0 bases for V and 2 bases for J; bases not matched to a gene: 3. CDR1 is SEHNR and CDR2 is FQNEAQ in the germline V gene (reference sequence). CDR3 in DNA: TGTGCCAGCAGCTTAGCGACTAGCGGGGCCACCTACGAGCAGTACTTC. It yields the protein CASSLATSGATYEQYF.

This chain connects TRBV3-1 to TRBJ2-2; D is undetermined. Trimming took off 3 bases at V and 1 base at J, with 12 bases between the two ends. The CDR3 runs to 16 residues. In germline, CDR1 is LGHDT, CDR2 YNNKEL (reference sequence). The CDR3 reads CASSQNDVWNTGELFF. The CDR3 coding sequence is TGTGCCAGCAGCCAGAATGACGTCTGGAACACCGGGGAGCTGTTTTTT.

The chain links TRBV7-9 to TRBJ2-2; D possibly corresponds to TRBD1 (6 bases). The V gene lost 2 bases and the J gene lost 5 bases, with 15 bases spanning the gap. The CDR3 has 16 amino acids. The germline V gene encodes CDR1 SEHNR and CDR2 FQNEAQ (reference sequence). The CDR3, as DNA: TGTGCCAGCAGCTTATCGACAGGACTCCTGACCGGGGAGCTGTTTTTT. This sequence encodes CASSLSTGLLTGELFF.

This clonotype was seen at least ten times. The gene calls are TRBV24-1 and TRBJ1-5, with a weak D call TRBD1 (5 bases). V was clipped by 7 bases and J by 4 bases, with 10 bases between them. This CDR3 has 13 amino acids. In germline, CDR1 is KGHDR, CDR2 SFDVKD. The CDR3 region is CATSLGGNQPQHF. The CDR3 nucleotides are TGTGCCACCAGCCTTGGGGGGAATCAGCCCCAGCATTTT.

This clonotype was detected ten times or more. This chain uses TRBV7-2 with TRBJ2-1; 9 bases map to TRBD1. The length of the CDR3 is 14 residues. The germline gives CDR1 SGHTA, CDR2 FQGNSA. V gave up 5 bases and J gave up 9 bases; unmatched junction bases: 8. CDR3 region: CASSLGQGFGEQFF. The CDR3 DNA reads as TGTGCCAGCAGCCTAGGACAGGGGTTCGGTGAGCAGTTCTTC. Combining the CDR3 with reference TRBV7-2 and TRBJ2-1 gives the whole variable domain GAGVSQSPSNKVTEKGKDVELRCDPISGHTALYWYRQSLGQGLEFLIYFQGNSAPDKSGLPSDRFSAERTGGSVSTLTIQRTQQEDSAVYLCASSLGQGFGEQFFGPGTRLTVL.

This clonotype was observed a few times. The rearrangement links TRBV5-5 to TRBJ2-1; TRBD2 agrees at 11 bases. This CDR3 spans 15 amino acids. The germline gives CDR1 SGHKS, CDR2 YYEKEE (reference sequence). The junction had 3 bases not matched to a gene; V was cut back by 4 bases and J by 3 bases. The CDR3, as DNA: TGTGCCAGCAGCGAACTAGCGGGGGACTACAATGAGCAGTTCTTC. It yields the protein CASSELAGDYNEQFF.

This clonotype was observed a handful of times. The V gene is TRBV15, the J gene TRBJ1-5; possible D gene TRBD1, 5 bases. CDR3 length: 17 residues. From germline, CDR1 is LNHNV and CDR2 YYDKDF (reference sequence). The germline V and J ends were trimmed by 0 bases and 4 bases, with 16 bases remaining between them. CDR3 nucleotide sequence: TGTGCCACCAGCAGAGAGGGACTTGAGGGGCTTAATCAGCCCCAGCATTTT. Its translation is CATSREGLEGLNQPQHF. Using reference TRBV15 and TRBJ1-5 for the parts outside the CDR3, the full variable domain is DAMVIQNPRYQVTQFGKPVTLSCSQTLNHNVMYWYQQKSSQAPKLLFHYYDKDFNNEADTPDNFQSRRPNTSFCFLDIRSPGLGDTAMYLCATSREGLEGLNQPQHFGDGTRLSIL.